Shown below are 2 T cell receptor beta chains from a single sample sequenced in a study of control samples from healthy donors and cancer patients. The data were produced by immunoSEQ multiplex PCR, yet TCRdb's version contains in-frame clones alone and is incomplete. The table includes 90,000 or so clones, around 85% detected once. The sequenced sample was PBMCs. The receptors originated from an older man with lung cancer.

This sequence joins TRBV5-1 and TRBJ2-7, with TRBD1 as a possible D gene (5 bases). Germline CDR1 SGHRS, CDR2 YFSETQ. CDR3 length: 13 amino acids. V was shortened by 0 bases and J by 3 bases, with 7 bases between the two germline ends. This chain's CDR3 is CASSLGQLYEQYF. DNA of the CDR3: TGCGCCAGCAGCTTGGGACAGCTCTACGAGCAGTACTTC. Complete variable domain (other parts from reference TRBV5-1 and TRBJ2-7): KAGVTQTPRYLIKTRGQQVTLSCSPISGHRSVSWYQQTPGQGLQFLFEYFSETQRNKGNFPGRFSGRQFSNSRSEMNVSTLELGDSALYLCASSLGQLYEQYFGPGTRLTVT.

This clone appeared a single time. The chain joins TRBV6-2 or TRBV6-3 to TRBJ2-3; 8 nucleotides align to TRBD2. Germline trimming cut 5 bases from V and 5 bases from J; bases unmatched to any gene: 21. CDR3 size: 19 residues. Germline-derived CDR1 and CDR2 are MNHEY and SVGEGT. The CDR3 bases are TGTGCCAGCAGTCGTCCCGAGTGGATTAGCGGGGCGAGCGAAGATACGCAGTATTTT. It encodes CASSRPEWISGASEDTQYF.